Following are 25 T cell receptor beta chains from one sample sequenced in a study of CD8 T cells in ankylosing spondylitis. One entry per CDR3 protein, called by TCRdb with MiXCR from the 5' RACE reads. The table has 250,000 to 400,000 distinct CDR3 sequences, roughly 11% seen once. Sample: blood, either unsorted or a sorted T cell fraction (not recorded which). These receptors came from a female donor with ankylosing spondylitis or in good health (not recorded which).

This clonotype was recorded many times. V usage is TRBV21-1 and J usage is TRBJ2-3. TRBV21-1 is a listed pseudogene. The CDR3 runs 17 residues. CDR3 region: CASSKDGLNQYTDTQYF. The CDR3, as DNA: TGTGCCAGCAGCAAAGATGGTCTCAACCAGTACACAGATACGCAGTATTTT.

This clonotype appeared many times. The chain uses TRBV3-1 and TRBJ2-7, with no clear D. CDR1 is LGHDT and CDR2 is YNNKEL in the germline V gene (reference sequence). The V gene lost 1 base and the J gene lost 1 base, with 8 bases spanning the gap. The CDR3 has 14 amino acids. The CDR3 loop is CASSQGAVSYEQYF. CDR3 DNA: TGTGCCAGCAGCCAAGGAGCAGTATCCTACGAGCAGTACTTC.

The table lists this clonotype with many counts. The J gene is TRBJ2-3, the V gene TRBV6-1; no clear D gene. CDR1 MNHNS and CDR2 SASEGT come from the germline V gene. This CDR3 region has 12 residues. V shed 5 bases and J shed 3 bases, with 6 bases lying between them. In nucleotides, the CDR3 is TGTGCCAGCAGTTCCTATACAGATACGCAGTATTTT. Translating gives CASSSYTDTQYF.

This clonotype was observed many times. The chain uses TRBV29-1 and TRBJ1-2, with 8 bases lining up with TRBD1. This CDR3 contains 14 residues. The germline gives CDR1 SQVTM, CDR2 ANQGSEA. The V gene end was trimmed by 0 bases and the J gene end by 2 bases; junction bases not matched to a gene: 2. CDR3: CSVEEDRVNYGYTF. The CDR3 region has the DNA TGCAGCGTTGAAGAGGACAGGGTGAACTATGGCTACACCTTC.

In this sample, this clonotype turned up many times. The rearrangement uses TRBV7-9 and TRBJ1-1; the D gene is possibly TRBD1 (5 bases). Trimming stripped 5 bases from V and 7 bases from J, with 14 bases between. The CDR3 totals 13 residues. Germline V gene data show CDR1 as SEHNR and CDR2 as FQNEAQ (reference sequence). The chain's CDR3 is CASSLTDRLEAFF. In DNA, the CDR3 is TGTGCCAGCAGCCTCACAGACAGACTTGAAGCTTTCTTT.

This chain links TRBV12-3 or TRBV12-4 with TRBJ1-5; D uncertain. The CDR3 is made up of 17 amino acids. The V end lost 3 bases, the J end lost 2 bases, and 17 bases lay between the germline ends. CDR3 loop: CASSFLGSGVGNQPQHF. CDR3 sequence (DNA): TGTGCCAGCAGTTTTTTGGGTTCGGGAGTTGGCAATCAGCCCCAGCATTTT.

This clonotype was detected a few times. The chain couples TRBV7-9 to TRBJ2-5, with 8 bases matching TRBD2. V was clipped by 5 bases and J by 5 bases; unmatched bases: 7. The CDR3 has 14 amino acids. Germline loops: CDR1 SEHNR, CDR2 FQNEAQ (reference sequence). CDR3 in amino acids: CASSPHGRAETQYF. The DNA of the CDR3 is TGTGCCAGCAGCCCGCACGGGAGGGCGGAGACCCAGTACTTC.

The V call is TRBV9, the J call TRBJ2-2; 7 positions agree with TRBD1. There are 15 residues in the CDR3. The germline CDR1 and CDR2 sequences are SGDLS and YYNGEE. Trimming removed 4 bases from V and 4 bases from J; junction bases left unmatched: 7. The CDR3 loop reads CASSPRAGGTGELFF. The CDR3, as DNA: TGTGCCAGCAGCCCTCGTGCAGGGGGCACCGGGGAGCTGTTTTTT.

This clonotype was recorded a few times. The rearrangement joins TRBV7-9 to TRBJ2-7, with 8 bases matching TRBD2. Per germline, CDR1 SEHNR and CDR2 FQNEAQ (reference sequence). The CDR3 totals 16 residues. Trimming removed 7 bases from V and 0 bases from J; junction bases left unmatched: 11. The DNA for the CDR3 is TGTGCCAGCAATGAACGGGAGGGCCGGGGCTCCTACGAGCAGTACTTC. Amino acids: CASNEREGRGSYEQYF.

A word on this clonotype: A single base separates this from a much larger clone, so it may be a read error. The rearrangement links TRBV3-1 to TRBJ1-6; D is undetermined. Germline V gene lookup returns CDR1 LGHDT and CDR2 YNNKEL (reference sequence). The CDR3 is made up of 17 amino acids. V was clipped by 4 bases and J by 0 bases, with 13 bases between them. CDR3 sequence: CASSRKTRSSYNSPLHF. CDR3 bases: TGTGCCAGCAGCCGTAAGACACGGAGCTCCTATAATTCACCCCTCCACTTT.

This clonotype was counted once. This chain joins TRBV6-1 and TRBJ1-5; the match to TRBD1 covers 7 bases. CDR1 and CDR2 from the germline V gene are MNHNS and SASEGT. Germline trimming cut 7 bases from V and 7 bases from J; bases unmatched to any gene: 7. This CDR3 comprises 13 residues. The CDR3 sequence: CASNPLGGQPQHF. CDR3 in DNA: TGTGCCAGCAATCCCCTAGGGGGCCAGCCCCAGCATTTT.

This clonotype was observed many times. The CDR3 is CASSSLGGTDYEQYF. The DNA of the CDR3 is TGTGCCAGCAGCTCCCTCGGGGGGACCGACTACGAGCAGTACTTC. The chain carries TRBV11-1 and TRBJ2-7; 7 nucleotides line up with TRBD2. This CDR3 comprises 15 residues. V dropped 4 bases and J dropped 3; count of bases not matched to a gene: 9. CDR1 and CDR2 from the germline V gene are SGHAT and FQDESV (reference sequence).

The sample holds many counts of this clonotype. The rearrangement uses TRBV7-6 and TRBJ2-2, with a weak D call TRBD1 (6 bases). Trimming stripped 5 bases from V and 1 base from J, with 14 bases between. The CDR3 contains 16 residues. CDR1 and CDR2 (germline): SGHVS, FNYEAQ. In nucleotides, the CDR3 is TGTGCCAGCAGCACGATTCAGGGGCGGAACACCGGGGAGCTGTTTTTT. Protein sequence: CASSTIQGRNTGELFF. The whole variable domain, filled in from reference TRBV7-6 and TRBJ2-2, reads GAGVSQSPRYKVTKRGQDVALRCDPISGHVSLYWYRQALGQGPEFLTYFNYEAQQDKSGLPNDRFSAERPEGSISTLTIQRTEQRDSAMYRCASSTIQGRNTGELFFGEGSRLTVL.

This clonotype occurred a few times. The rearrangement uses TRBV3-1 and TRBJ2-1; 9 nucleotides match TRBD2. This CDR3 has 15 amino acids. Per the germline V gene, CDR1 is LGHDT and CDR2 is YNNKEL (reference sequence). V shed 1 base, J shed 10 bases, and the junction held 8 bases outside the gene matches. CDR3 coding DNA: TGTGCCAGCAGCCAAGCGGGCGGGGGGGCAAAGGAGCAGTTCTTC. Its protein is CASSQAGGGAKEQFF.

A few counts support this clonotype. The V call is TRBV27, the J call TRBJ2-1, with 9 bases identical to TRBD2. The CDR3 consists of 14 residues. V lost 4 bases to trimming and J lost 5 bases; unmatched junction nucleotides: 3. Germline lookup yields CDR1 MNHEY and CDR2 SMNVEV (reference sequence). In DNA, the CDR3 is TGTGCCAGCAGTTCCCTAGCGGGGAACAATGAGCAGTTCTTC. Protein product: CASSSLAGNNEQFF.

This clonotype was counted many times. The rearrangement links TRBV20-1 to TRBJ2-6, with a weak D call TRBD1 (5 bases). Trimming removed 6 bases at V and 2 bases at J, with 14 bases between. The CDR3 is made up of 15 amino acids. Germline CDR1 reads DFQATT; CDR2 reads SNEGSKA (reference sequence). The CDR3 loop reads CSAFLIRAGANVLTF. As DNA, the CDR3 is TGCAGTGCCTTCCTAATCAGGGCTGGGGCCAACGTCCTGACTTTC.

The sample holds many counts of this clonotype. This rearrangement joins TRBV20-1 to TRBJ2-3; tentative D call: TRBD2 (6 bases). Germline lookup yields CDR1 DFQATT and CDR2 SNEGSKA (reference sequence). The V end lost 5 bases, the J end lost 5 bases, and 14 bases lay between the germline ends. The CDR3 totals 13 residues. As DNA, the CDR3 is TGCAGTGCTGCCCGTGGAGGGGTAGATACGCAGTATTTT. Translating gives CSAARGGVDTQYF.

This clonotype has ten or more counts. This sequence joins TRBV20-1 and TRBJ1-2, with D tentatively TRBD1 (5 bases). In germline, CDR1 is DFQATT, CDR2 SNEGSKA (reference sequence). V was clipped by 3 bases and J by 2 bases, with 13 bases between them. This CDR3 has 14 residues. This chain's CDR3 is CSARTRVLNYGYTF. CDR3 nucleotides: TGCAGTGCTAGGACCAGGGTCCTCAACTATGGCTACACCTTC.

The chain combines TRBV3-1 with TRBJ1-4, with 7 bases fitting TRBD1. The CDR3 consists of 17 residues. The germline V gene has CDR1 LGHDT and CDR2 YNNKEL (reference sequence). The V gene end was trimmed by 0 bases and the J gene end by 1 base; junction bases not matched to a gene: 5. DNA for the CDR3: TGTGCCAGCAGCCAAGATCAGGGGGGAGGAACTAATGAAAAACTGTTTTTT. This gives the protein CASSQDQGGGTNEKLFF.

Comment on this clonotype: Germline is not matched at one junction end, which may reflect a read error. As DNA, the CDR3 is TGCAGTGCTTCGGAAGCGGGAGTGGCAGACACGCAGTATTTT. It encodes CSASEAGVADTQYF. The chain couples TRBV20-1 to TRBJ2-3, with TRBD2 matching 8 bases. Per the germline V gene, CDR1 is DFQATT and CDR2 is SNEGSKA (reference sequence). The CDR3 length is 14 residues.

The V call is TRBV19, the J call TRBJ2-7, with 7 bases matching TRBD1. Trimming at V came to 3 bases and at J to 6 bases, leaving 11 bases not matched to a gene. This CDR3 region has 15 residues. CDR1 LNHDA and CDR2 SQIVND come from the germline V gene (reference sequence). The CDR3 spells CASSIPGGIFGEQYF. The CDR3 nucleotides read TGTGCCAGTAGTATCCCAGGGGGTATTTTCGGCGAGCAGTACTTC. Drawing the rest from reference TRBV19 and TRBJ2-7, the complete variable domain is DGGITQSPKYLFRKEGQNVTLSCEQNLNHDAMYWYRQDPGQGLRLIYYSQIVNDFQKGDIAEGYSVSREKKESFPLTVTSAQKNPTAFYLCASSIPGGIFGEQYFGPGTRLTVT.

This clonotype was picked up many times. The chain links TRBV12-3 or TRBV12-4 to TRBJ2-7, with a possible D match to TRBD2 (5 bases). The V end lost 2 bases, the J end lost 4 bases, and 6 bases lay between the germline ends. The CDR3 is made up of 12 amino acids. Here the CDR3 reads CASSLSGYEQYF. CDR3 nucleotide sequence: TGTGCCAGCAGTTTATCGGGGTACGAGCAGTACTTC.

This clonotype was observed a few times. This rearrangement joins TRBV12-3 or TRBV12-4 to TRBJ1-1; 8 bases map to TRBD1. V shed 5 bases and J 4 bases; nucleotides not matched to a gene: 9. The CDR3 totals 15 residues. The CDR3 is CASSTLITGGTEAFF. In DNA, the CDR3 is TGTGCCAGCAGTACTTTAATTACAGGGGGCACTGAAGCTTTCTTT.

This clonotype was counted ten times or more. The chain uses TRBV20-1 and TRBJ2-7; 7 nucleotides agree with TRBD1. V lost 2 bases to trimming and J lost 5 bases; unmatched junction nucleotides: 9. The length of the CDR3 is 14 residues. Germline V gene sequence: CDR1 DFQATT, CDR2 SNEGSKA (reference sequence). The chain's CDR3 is CSARHTQGDHEQYF. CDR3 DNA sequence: TGCAGTGCTAGACATACTCAGGGGGACCACGAGCAGTACTTC.

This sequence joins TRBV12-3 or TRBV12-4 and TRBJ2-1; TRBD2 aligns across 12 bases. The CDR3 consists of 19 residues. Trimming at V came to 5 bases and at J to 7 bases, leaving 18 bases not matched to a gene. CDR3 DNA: TGTGCCAGCAGTCGCCCCCTTTCATCGACTAGCGGGAGTGGAAATGAGCAGTTCTTC. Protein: CASSRPLSSTSGSGNEQFF.